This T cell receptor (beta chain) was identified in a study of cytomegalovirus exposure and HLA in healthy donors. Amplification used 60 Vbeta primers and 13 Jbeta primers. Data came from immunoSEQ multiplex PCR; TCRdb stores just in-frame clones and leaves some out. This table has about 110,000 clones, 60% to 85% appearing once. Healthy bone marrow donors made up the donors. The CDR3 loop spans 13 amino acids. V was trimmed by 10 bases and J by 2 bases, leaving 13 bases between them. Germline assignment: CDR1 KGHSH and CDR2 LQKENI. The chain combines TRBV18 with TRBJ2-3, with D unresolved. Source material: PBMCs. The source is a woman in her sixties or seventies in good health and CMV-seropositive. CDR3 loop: CATGQRNTDTQYF. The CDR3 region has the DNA TGTGCCACCGGCCAGCGTAACACAGATACGCAGTATTTT.